This T cell receptor (beta chain) was retrieved from a study of cytomegalovirus exposure and HLA in healthy donors. PCR primers comprised 60 Vbeta and 13 Jbeta primers. Using immunoSEQ multiplex PCR, the repertoire was profiled, and TCRdb retains in-frame clones only, with some absent. The sample lists some 190,000 clones, roughly 77% occurring once. Findings of the study overall: Likely technical artifact: a cluster of highly shared sequence variants.

A remark on this clone: Its cognate antigen is unknown.

V was cut by 0 bases and J by 7 bases, with 8 bases left in between. Germline CDR1 SGHNT, CDR2 YYREEE (reference sequence). The CDR3 has 13 amino acids. The TCR comes from a woman younger than 45 in good health and CMV-seropositive. The sequenced sample was PBMCs. The chain recombines TRBV5-4 with TRBJ2-1; D is undetermined. The CDR3 nucleotides read TGTGCCAGCAGCTTGGAGAGGTTGAATGAGCAGTTCTTC. Translating it yields CASSLERLNEQFF.